This TCR beta chain was identified during a study of CD4 T cells in relation to SARS-CoV-2 and coronaviruses. Notes on this clone: Its antigen is not known.

TCRdb keeps only in-frame clones here, not all; method: immunoSEQ multiplex PCR. Altogether around 41,000 clones are present, over 75% being singletons, with the ten largest covering around 1.3%. The sequence came from an adult with COVID-19. Sample: naive CD4+ T cells from PBMCs, cultured in vitro. The sample's subset: naive CD4+ T cells isolated by negative enrichment.

CDR3 in DNA: TGTGCCAGCAGTCTTATTGACTGGGGGGAGCAGTACTTC. This sequence encodes CASSLIDWGEQYF. The chain has TRBV6-5 and TRBJ2-7; D is perhaps TRBD1 or TRBD2 (5 bases each). Trimming cost V 5 bases and J 7 bases, with 15 bases left between them. The CDR3 totals 13 residues. CDR1 is MNHEY, CDR2 SVGAGI, per germline.